The next 27 T cell receptor beta chains were all read from a single sample in a study of T cells in Graves' hyperthyroidism and ophthalmopathy. What was amplified from RNA transcripts were TCR beta CDR3 regions. First-round RT-PCR with HTBI primers amplified the TCR CDR3 region. MiXCR, run by TCRdb on the multiplex PCR reads, gives a single entry per CDR3 protein. Of hundreds of thousands of distinct CDR3 sequences detected, more than 30% appear once; the ten largest clones hold 7.5% to 9.5%. Sample: blood. The receptors were sampled from a man aged 18 to 29 with Graves' hyperthyroidism.

CDR3 sequence reads: CASSVRTGGYGYTF. The CDR3 nucleotides read TGCGCCAGCAGCGTAAGGACAGGGGGCTATGGCTACACCTTC. The chain is built from TRBV5-1 and TRBJ1-2, with TRBD1 matching over 10 bases. Per germline, CDR1 SGHRS and CDR2 YFSETQ. The CDR3 extends over 14 amino acids. V lost 4 bases to trimming and J lost 4 bases; unmatched junction nucleotides: 4.

The gene calls are TRBV15 and TRBJ2-6; the D gene is possibly TRBD2 (5 bases). The CDR3 has 17 amino acids. V was pared by 5 bases and J by 4 bases, with 18 bases between. The V gene's germline CDR1 is LNHNV and CDR2 YYDKDF (reference sequence). CDR3 coding DNA: TGTGCCACCAGCCCAGGACTGGCGAACACCGGGGCCAACGTCCTGACTTTC. As protein: CATSPGLANTGANVLTF.

V gene TRBV20-1 combines with J gene TRBJ1-5; D gene ambiguous. Germline values: CDR1 DFQATT, CDR2 SNEGSKA (reference sequence). V dropped 6 bases and J dropped 0 bases, with 12 bases sitting between them. This CDR3 comprises 14 residues. CDR3 protein: CSAAAGYSNQPQHF. CDR3 in DNA: TGCAGTGCCGCTGCAGGTTATAGCAATCAGCCCCAGCATTTT.

This clonotype was seen at least ten times. The genes are TRBV29-1 and TRBJ1-1, with no clear D. Germline loops: CDR1 SQVTM, CDR2 ANQGSEA. V was pared by 5 bases and J by 0 bases, with 7 bases between. The CDR3 loop spans 12 amino acids. The CDR3 DNA sequence: TGCAGCGTTAGAGCCTTGAACACTGAAGCTTTCTTT. This codes for CSVRALNTEAFF.

This clonotype came up a few times. The rearrangement links TRBV19 to TRBJ1-1, with D perhaps matching TRBD1 (6 bases). The CDR3 is 13 amino acids. Germline lookup yields CDR1 LNHDA and CDR2 SQIVND (reference sequence). V was shortened by 6 bases and J by 6 bases, with 14 bases between the two germline ends. CDR3 DNA: TGTGCCAGTAGCCCGGGGGCCCGGGCTGAAGCTTTCTTT. Protein sequence: CASSPGARAEAFF. Variable domain in full (rest from reference TRBV19 and TRBJ1-1): DGGITQSPKYLFRKEGQNVTLSCEQNLNHDAMYWYRQDPGQGLRLIYYSQIVNDFQKGDIAEGYSVSREKKESFPLTVTSAQKNPTAFYLCASSPGARAEAFFGQGTRLTVV.

Notes on this clonotype: A read error may explain this, as a much larger clone is one base away. The V and J genes are TRBV12-3 or TRBV12-4 and TRBJ1-2; the D is unclear. Trimming stripped 6 bases from V and 5 bases from J, with 19 bases between. The CDR3 is made up of 15 amino acids. This chain's CDR3 is CASSPQAGKGYGYTF. CDR3 bases: TGTGCCAGCAGCCCCCAGGCAGGCAAAGGGTATGGCTACACCTTC.

The rearrangement links TRBV6-5 to TRBJ1-5; 7 bases are shared with TRBD1. V was pared by 5 bases and J by 5 bases, with 6 bases of the junction left unmatched. CDR3 length: 14 residues. The germline gives CDR1 MNHEY, CDR2 SVGAGI. CDR3 in DNA: TGTGCCAGCAGTGGCCCCGGGACAGATCAGCCCCAGCATTTT. This codes for CASSGPGTDQPQHF.

This clonotype was seen only a few times. The chain joins TRBV20-1 to TRBJ1-5; D call uncertain. The CDR3 length is 14 residues. V was clipped by 6 bases and J by 2 bases, with 14 bases between them. Germline-derived CDR1 and CDR2 are DFQATT and SNEGSKA (reference sequence). The CDR3 sequence is CSARGGSGNQPQHF. The CDR3 DNA sequence: TGCAGTGCCCGGGGAGGTTCTGGCAATCAGCCCCAGCATTTT.

This clonotype has a count of ten or more. The chain recombines TRBV7-9 with TRBJ2-5; the D gene is possibly TRBD1 (5 bases). V was cut by 6 bases and J by 1 base, with 15 bases left in between. CDR1 is SEHNR and CDR2 is FQNEAQ in the germline V gene (reference sequence). This CDR3 has 15 amino acids. The CDR3 region is CASRPSQEFQETQYF. The CDR3 nucleotides are TGTGCCAGCAGACCATCACAGGAGTTCCAAGAGACCCAGTACTTC.

This chain links TRBV7-2 with TRBJ1-1; the match to TRBD1 covers 10 bases. Looked up from germline, CDR1 is SGHTA and CDR2 is FQGNSA. The CDR3 consists of 15 residues. The V segment lost 1 base and the J segment 6 bases; nucleotides outside the gene matches: 5. The DNA for the CDR3 is TGTGCCAGCAGCTTAGGCCGGGGACAGGGGCCTGAAGCTTTCTTT. Translating it yields CASSLGRGQGPEAFF.

This clonotype was seen ten or more times. This chain uses TRBV9 with TRBJ1-1, with TRBD1 identical over 7 bases. Germline V gene data show CDR1 as SGDLS and CDR2 as YYNGEE. The CDR3 extends over 14 amino acids. Germline trimming cut 0 bases from V and 3 bases from J; bases unmatched to any gene: 2. CDR3 DNA: TGTGCCAGCAGCGTAGAGGGGGCCCACACTGAAGCTTTCTTT. Amino acids: CASSVEGAHTEAFF. Full variable domain (outside the CDR3, taken from reference TRBV9 and TRBJ1-1): DSGVTQTPKHLITATGQRVTLRCSPRSGDLSVYWYQQSLDQGLQFLIQYYNGEERAKGNILERFSAQQFPDLHSELNLSSLELGDSALYFCASSVEGAHTEAFFGQGTRLTVV.

As concerns this clonotype: This may arise from a read error, as a much more abundant clone is one base away. The chain uses TRBV7-9 and TRBJ1-5, with D possibly being TRBD1 (5 bases). The V end lost 10 bases, the J end lost 0 bases, and 16 bases lay between the germline ends. The CDR3 is 15 residues long. Looked up from germline, CDR1 is SEHNR and CDR2 is FQNEAQ (reference sequence). As DNA, the CDR3 is TGTGCCAACACCCGGAGGGACCGTAGCAATCAGCCCCAGCATTTT. This encodes CANTRRDRSNQPQHF. Using reference TRBV7-9 and TRBJ1-5 for the parts outside the CDR3, the full variable domain is DTGVSQNPRHKITKRGQNVTFRCDPISEHNRLYWYRQTLGQGPEFLTYFQNEAQLEKSRLLSDRFSAERPKGSFSTLEIQRTEQGDSAMYLCANTRRDRSNQPQHFGDGTRLSIL.

This clonotype was observed a few times. CDR3 amino acids: CASSDYSQGQETQYF. CDR3 DNA sequence: TGTGCCAGCAGTGACTACTCACAGGGTCAAGAGACCCAGTACTTC. The chain employs TRBV6-6 and TRBJ2-5; a weak D match, TRBD1 (6 bases). The CDR3 loop spans 15 amino acids. V was shortened by 5 bases and J by 2 bases, with 15 bases between the two germline ends. Germline V lookup: CDR1 MNHNY, CDR2 SVGAGI (reference sequence).

This clonotype has ten or more counts. The CDR3 sequence: CSARGVEGEAFF. The CDR3 region has the DNA TGCAGTGCTAGGGGGGTGGAAGGGGAAGCTTTCTTT. The chain is built from TRBV20-1 and TRBJ1-1; possible D gene TRBD1, 5 bases. Trimming removed 3 bases at V and 8 bases at J, with 13 bases between. The germline V gene encodes CDR1 DFQATT and CDR2 SNEGSKA (reference sequence). The CDR3 spans 12 residues.

This clonotype was picked up a small number of times. V gene TRBV12-3 or TRBV12-4 combines with J gene TRBJ2-7; D gene uncertain. V dropped 3 bases and J dropped 0 bases, with 9 bases sitting between them. The CDR3 contains 14 residues. CDR3 nucleotides: TGTGCCAGCAGTTTGAGCAGGTTCTCCTACGAGCAGTACTTC. Protein: CASSLSRFSYEQYF.

The V call is TRBV2, the J call TRBJ1-2, with D uncertain. There are 13 residues in the CDR3. The germline V gene encodes CDR1 SNHLY and CDR2 FYNNEI. V lost 1 base and J 4 bases, leaving 7 bases between the germline ends. The CDR3 loop is CASSEGDGYGYTF. Written as DNA, the CDR3 is TGTGCCAGCAGTGAAGGCGACGGCTATGGCTACACCTTC.

The chain carries TRBV25-1 and TRBJ1-2, with D unresolved. Germline V gene sequence: CDR1 MGHDK, CDR2 SYGVNS. Between the trimmed V and J ends, which lost 6 bases and 4 bases, there was a span of 21 bases. There are 16 residues in the CDR3. The CDR3 nucleotides are TGTGCCAGCAGCAAGGCCAAGGGCGGAGAGGGCTATGGCTACACCTTC. Its protein is CASSKAKGGEGYGYTF.

V and J are TRBV7-6 and TRBJ1-1; D uncertain. Trimming left V 7 bases short and J 1 base short, with 13 bases between. The CDR3 is 14 amino acids. Germline CDR1 SGHVS, CDR2 FNYEAQ. Written as DNA, the CDR3 is TGTGCCAGCAAAATCGGAGGGCCGAACACTGAAGCTTTCTTT. Translating gives CASKIGGPNTEAFF.

The J gene is TRBJ1-1, the V gene TRBV14; a weak D match, TRBD1 (5 bases). From germline, CDR1 is SGHDN and CDR2 FVKESK. V was clipped by 6 bases and J by 4 bases, with 15 bases between them. The length of the CDR3 is 14 residues. CDR3 amino acids: CASSPIGVSTEAFF. Written as DNA, the CDR3 is TGTGCCAGCAGTCCAATAGGGGTGAGCACTGAAGCTTTCTTT.

This clonotype has ten or more counts. The CDR3 DNA reads TGTGCCAGCAGCTTTTCTGGACAGGGGTCCTACGAGCAGTACTTC. This codes for CASSFSGQGSYEQYF. The V gene is TRBV7-8, the J gene TRBJ2-7, with 9 bases matching TRBD1. The CDR3 has 15 residues. Trimming cost V 3 bases and J 1 base; bases outside gene matches: 4. Germline V gives CDR1 SGHVS, CDR2 FQNEAQ.

Only a few counts were recorded for this clonotype. The chain joins TRBV9 to TRBJ2-5; 11 nucleotides align to TRBD2. J lost 5 bases, V lost 0 bases, and 9 bases had no gene match. This CDR3 region has 17 residues. CDR1 is SGDLS, CDR2 YYNGEE, per germline. The DNA for the CDR3 is TGTGCCAGCAGCGTAGGAGGGACTAGCGGCTCCGGGGAGACCCAGTACTTC. It translates to CASSVGGTSGSGETQYF.

This clonotype was seen ten or more times. This rearrangement joins TRBV7-2 to TRBJ1-1; no clear D gene. Per the germline V gene, CDR1 is SGHTA and CDR2 is FQGNSA. V gave up 0 bases and J gave up 12 bases, with 5 bases separating them. This CDR3 region has 10 residues. CDR3 loop: CASSLALTFF. CDR3 DNA: TGTGCCAGCAGCTTAGCGCTAACTTTCTTT.

This clonotype appeared many times. This chain links TRBV7-2 with TRBJ1-3, with D unclear. The germline V and J ends were trimmed by 3 bases and 0 bases, with 6 bases remaining between them. Germline CDR1 SGHTA, CDR2 FQGNSA. The CDR3 has 14 residues. The CDR3, as DNA: TGTGCCAGCAGCTTCGGCCTCTCTGGAAACACCATATATTTT. It specifies CASSFGLSGNTIYF.

A remark on this clonotype: A much larger clone lies one base from this, so it may be a read error. The gene calls are TRBV29-1 and TRBJ2-7, with 12 bases aligning to TRBD2. Trimming took 6 bases from V and 2 from J; bases not matched to a gene: 2. The CDR3 is 13 residues long. The germline V gene has CDR1 SQVTM and CDR2 ANQGSEA. In DNA, the CDR3 is TGCAGCGTCCGGACTAGCGGGACCTACGAGCAGTACTTC. Translating gives CSVRTSGTYEQYF.

V gene TRBV9 combines with J gene TRBJ2-6; D ambiguous. Germline V gene sequence: CDR1 SGDLS, CDR2 YYNGEE. The CDR3 runs 17 residues. Between the trimmed V and J ends, which lost 3 bases and 0 bases, there was a span of 13 bases. The chain's CDR3 is CASSGLTRFSGANVLTF. The CDR3 bases are TGTGCCAGCAGCGGATTGACACGATTCTCTGGGGCCAACGTCCTGACTTTC.

V and J are TRBV5-8 and TRBJ1-2; 9 bases fit TRBD1. Germline-derived CDR1 and CDR2 are SGHTS and YDEGEE. The CDR3 has 13 amino acids. Trimming cost V 4 bases and J 3 bases; bases outside gene matches: 1. CDR3 in amino acids: CASSGTGHYGYTF. CDR3 nucleotide sequence: TGTGCCAGCAGCGGGACAGGGCACTATGGCTACACCTTC.

This clonotype was recorded only once. The rearrangement uses TRBV7-2 and TRBJ1-2; no clear D. In germline, CDR1 is SGHTA, CDR2 FQGNSA. V was cut by 4 bases and J by 6 bases, with 21 bases left in between. This CDR3 has 16 residues. The CDR3 loop is CASSSVAGGQYNGYTF. DNA of the CDR3: TGTGCCAGCAGCTCAGTCGCGGGAGGGCAGTACAATGGCTACACCTTC.